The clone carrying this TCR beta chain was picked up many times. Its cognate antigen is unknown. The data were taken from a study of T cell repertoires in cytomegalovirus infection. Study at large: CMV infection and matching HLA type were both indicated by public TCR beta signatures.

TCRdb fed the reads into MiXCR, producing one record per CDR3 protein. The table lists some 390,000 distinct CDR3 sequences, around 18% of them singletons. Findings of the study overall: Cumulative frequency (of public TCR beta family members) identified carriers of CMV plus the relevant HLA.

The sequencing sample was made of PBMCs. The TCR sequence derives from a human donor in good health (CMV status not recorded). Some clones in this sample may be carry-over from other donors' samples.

CDR3 residues: CASSFQSGTGTGELFF. CDR3 nucleotide sequence: TGTGCCAGCAGCTTCCAGTCCGGGACTGGCACCGGGGAGCTGTTTTTT. The V and J genes are TRBV7-2 and TRBJ2-2; the D gene is possibly TRBD2 (6 bases). From germline, CDR1 is SGHTA and CDR2 FQGNSA. The V gene lost 3 bases and the J gene lost 4 bases, with 15 bases spanning the gap. CDR3 length: 16 amino acids.